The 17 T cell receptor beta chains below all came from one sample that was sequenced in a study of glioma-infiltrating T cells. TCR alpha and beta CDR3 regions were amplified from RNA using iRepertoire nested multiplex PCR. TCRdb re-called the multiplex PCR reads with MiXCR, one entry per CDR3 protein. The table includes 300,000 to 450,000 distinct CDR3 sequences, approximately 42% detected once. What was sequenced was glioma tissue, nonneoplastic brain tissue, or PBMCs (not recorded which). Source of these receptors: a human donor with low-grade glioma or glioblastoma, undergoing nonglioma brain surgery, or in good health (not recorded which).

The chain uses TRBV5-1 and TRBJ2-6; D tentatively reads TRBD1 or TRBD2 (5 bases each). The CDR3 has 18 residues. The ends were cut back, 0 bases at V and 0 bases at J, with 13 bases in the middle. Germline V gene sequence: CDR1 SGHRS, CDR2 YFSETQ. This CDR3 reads CASSLAGQVSSGANVLTF. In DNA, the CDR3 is TGCGCCAGCAGCTTGGCGGGGCAGGTTAGCTCTGGGGCCAACGTCCTGACTTTC.

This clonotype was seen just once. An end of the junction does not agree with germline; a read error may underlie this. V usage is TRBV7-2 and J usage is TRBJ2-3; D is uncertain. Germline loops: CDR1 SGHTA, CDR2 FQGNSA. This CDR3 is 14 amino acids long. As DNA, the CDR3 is TGTGCCAGCAGCCTGGATGTTTACACAGATACGCAATATTTT. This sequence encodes CASSLDVYTDTQYF.

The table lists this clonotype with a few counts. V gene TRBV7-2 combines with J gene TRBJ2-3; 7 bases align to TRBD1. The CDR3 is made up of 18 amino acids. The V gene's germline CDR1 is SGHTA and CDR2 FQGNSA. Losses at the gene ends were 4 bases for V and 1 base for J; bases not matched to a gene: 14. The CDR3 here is CASSSPLTGDSRTDTQYF. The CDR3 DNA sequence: TGTGCCAGCAGCTCGCCCCTTACAGGGGATTCGCGCACAGATACGCAGTATTTT.

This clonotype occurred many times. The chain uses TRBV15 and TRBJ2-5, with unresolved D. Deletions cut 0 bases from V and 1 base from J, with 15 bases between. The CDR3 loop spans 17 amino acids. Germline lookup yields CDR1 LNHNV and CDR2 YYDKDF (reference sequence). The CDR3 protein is CATSRDPPGRLQETQYF. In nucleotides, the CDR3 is TGTGCCACCAGCAGAGATCCTCCAGGACGGCTCCAAGAGACCCAGTACTTC.

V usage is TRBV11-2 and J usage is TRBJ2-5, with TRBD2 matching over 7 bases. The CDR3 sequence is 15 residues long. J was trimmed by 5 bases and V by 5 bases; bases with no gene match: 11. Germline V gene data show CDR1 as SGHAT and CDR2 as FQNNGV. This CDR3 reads CASSPYASGGETQYF. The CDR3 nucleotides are TGTGCCAGCAGCCCGTACGCCTCGGGGGGTGAGACCCAGTACTTC.

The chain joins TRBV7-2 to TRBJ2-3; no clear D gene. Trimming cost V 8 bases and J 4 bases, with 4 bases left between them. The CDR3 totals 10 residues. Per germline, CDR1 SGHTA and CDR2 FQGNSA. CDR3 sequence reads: CASSSDTQYF. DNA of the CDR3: TGTGCCAGCTCGTCAGATACGCAGTATTTT.

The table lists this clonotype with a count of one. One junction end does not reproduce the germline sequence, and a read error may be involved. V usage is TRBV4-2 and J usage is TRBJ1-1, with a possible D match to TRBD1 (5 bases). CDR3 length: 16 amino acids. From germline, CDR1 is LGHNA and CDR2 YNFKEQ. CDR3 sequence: CAGSQEAGNQNTEAFF. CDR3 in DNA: TGTGCCGGCAGCCAAGAGGCAGGGAACCAGAACACTGAAGCTTTCTTT.

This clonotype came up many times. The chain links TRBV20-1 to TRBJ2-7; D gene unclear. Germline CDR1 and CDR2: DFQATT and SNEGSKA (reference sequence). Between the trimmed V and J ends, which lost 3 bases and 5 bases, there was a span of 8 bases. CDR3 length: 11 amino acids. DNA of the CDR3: TGCAGTGCTAGTCCCTTGCACGAGCAGTACTTC. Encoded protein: CSASPLHEQYF.

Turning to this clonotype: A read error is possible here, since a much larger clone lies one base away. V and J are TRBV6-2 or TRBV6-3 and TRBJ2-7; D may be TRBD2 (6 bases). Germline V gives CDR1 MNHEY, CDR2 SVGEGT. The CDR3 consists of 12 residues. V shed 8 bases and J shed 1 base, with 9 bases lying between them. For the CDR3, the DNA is TGTGCCAGCTGCGGAGGGTCCTACGAGCAGTACTTC. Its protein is CASCGGSYEQYF.

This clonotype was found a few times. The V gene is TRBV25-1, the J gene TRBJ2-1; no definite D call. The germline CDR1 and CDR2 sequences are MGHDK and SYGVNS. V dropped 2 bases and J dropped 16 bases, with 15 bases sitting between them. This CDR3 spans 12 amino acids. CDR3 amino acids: CASSEVTTGIFF. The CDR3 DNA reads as TGTGCCAGCAGTGAAGTTACTACGGGCATCTTCTTC.

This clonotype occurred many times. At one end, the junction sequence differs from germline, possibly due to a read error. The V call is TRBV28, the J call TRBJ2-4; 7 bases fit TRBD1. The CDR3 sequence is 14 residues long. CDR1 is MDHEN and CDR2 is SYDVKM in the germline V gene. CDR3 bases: TGTGCCAGCGGTTTGACCGGGACAGCAAACATTCAGTACTTC. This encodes CASGLTGTANIQYF.

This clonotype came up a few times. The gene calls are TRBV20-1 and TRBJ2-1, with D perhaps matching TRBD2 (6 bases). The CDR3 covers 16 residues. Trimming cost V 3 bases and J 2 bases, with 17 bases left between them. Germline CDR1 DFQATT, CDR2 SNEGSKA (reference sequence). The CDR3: CSARKEGGTTYNEQFF. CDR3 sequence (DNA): TGCAGTGCTAGGAAGGAGGGCGGGACCACCTACAATGAGCAGTTCTTC.

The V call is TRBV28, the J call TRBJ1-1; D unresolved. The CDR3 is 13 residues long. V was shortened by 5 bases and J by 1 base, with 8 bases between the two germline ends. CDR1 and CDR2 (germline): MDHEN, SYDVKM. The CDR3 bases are TGTGCCAGCAGTGATAGCCGGAACACTGAAGCTTTCTTT. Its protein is CASSDSRNTEAFF.

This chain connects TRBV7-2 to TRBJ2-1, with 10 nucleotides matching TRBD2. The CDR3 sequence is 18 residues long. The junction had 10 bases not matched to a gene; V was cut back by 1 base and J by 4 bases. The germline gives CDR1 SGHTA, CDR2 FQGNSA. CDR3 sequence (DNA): TGTGCCAGCAGCTTAGGCTCGGCTAGCGGGGGCAGGTACAATGAGCAGTTCTTC. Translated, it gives CASSLGSASGGRYNEQFF.

The CDR3 is CSARAGPGTGGQPQHF. The CDR3 coding sequence is TGCAGTGCTAGAGCTGGGCCCGGGACAGGGGGTCAGCCCCAGCATTTT. The chain joins TRBV20-1 to TRBJ1-5, with 11 bases that match TRBD1. Trimming took 1 base from V and 6 from J; bases not matched to a gene: 8. Germline V gives CDR1 DFQATT, CDR2 SNEGSKA (reference sequence). The CDR3 length is 16 residues.

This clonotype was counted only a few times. CDR3 loop: CSASHRLYGYTF. CDR3 sequence (DNA): TGCAGTGCTAGTCACAGACTCTATGGCTACACCTTC. The V call is TRBV20-1, the J call TRBJ1-2; D unclear. The CDR3 totals 12 residues. The V gene lost 3 bases and the J gene lost 4 bases, with 9 bases spanning the gap. The germline gives CDR1 DFQATT, CDR2 SNEGSKA (reference sequence).

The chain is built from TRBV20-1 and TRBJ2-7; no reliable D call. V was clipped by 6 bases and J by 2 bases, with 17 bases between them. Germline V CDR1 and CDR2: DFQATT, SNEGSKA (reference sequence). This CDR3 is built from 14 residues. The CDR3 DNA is TGCAGTGCGCCGAACATGGATTATCCCTACGAGCAGTACTTC. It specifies CSAPNMDYPYEQYF.